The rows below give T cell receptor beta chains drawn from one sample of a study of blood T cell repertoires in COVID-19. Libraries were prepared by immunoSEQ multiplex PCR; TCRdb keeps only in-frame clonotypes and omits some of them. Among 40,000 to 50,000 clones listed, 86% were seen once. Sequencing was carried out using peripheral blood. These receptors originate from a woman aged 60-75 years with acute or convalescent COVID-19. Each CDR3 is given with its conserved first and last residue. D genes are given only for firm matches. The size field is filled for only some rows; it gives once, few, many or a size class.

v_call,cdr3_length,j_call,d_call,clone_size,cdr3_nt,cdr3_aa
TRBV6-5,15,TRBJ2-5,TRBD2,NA,TGTGCCAGCAGTTACTCTGAGCGGGGGAAAGAGACCCAGTACTTC,CASSYSERGKETQYF
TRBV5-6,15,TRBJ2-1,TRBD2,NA,TGTGCCAGCAGCTTCCTTAGCGGGGGCTACAATGAGCAGTTCTTC,CASSFLSGGYNEQFF
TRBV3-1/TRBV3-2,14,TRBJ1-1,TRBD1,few,TGTGCCAGCAGCCGCTTAGGACAGGGGGCTGAAGCTTTCTTT,CASSRLGQGAEAFF
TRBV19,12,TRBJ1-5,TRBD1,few,TGCGGGGCCGGGACAGGGGTTCAGCCCCAGCATTTT,CGAGTGVQPQHF
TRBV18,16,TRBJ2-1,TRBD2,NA,TGTGCCAGCTCACCACCGATTAGCGGGGGTTACAATGAGCAGTTCTTC,CASSPPISGGYNEQFF
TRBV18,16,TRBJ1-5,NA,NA,TGTGCCAGCTCACCGGAGACAGGTTATAGCAATCAGCCCCAGCATTTT,CASSPETGYSNQPQHF
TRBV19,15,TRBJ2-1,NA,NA,TGTGCCAGTAGTATAGGCGGGCCCTCCTACAATGAGCAGTTCTTC,CASSIGGPSYNEQFF
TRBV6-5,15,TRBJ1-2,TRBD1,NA,TGTGCCAGCAGTACCTCCGGGACAGGAGGTAAAGGCTACACCTTC,CASSTSGTGGKGYTF
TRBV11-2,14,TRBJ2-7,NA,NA,TGTGCCAGCAGCTTAGAACTAGGGGGCTACGAGCAGTACTTC,CASSLELGGYEQYF
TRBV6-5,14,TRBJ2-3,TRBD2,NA,TGTGCCAGCAGTTTAGCGGGGGGGAGGGATACGCAGTATTTT,CASSLAGGRDTQYF
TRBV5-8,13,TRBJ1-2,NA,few,TGTGCCAGCAGCTTGGACATCAACTATGGCTACACCTTC,CASSLDINYGYTF
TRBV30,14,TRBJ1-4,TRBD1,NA,TGTGCCTGGAGAAACAGGGGCCCAAATGAAAAACTGTTTTTT,CAWRNRGPNEKLFF
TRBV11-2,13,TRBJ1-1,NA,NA,TGTGCCAGCAGCTTAGATCGAACATTTGAAGCTTTCTTT,CASSLDRTFEAFF
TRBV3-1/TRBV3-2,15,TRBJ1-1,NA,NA,TGTGCCAGCAGCCAAGGCCTCACCGGCGGCACTGAAGCTTTCTTT,CASSQGLTGGTEAFF
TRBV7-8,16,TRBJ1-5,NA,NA,TGTGCCAGCAGCTTAGCGGGGCTTTATAGCAATCAGCCCCAGCATTTT,CASSLAGLYSNQPQHF
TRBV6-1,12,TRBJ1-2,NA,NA,TGTGCCAGCAGTGACAGGATTTATGGCTACACCTTC,CASSDRIYGYTF
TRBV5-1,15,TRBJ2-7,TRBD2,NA,TGCGCCAGCAGCGCCGGACTAGCGGGTGTCTACGAGCAGTACTTC,CASSAGLAGVYEQYF
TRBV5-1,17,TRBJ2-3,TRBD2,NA,TGCGCCAGCAGCTTGACCGGACTAGCGGGAAACACAGATACGCAGTATTTT,CASSLTGLAGNTDTQYF
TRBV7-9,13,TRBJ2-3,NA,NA,TGTGCCAGCAGCCGACTTGCGGGGGATACGCAGTATTTT,CASSRLAGDTQYF
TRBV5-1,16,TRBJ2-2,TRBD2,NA,TGCGCCAGCAGCTTATCCGGGACTAGTGGAACCGGGGAGCTGTTTTTT,CASSLSGTSGTGELFF
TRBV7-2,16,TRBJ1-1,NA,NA,TGTGCCAGCAGCTTAGTAGGGGCAGGTCTGAACACTGAAGCTTTCTTT,CASSLVGAGLNTEAFF
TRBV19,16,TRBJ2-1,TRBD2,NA,TGTGCCAGTAGGCCCGCCACTAGCGGGGGTTACAATGAGCAGTTCTTC,CASRPATSGGYNEQFF
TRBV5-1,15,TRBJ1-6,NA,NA,TGCGCCAGCAGCTTGGGCAGGGCTGATAATTCACCCCTCCACTTT,CASSLGRADNSPLHF
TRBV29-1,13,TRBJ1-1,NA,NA,TGCAGCGTTTTAAAGGCTGGAGGCACTGAAGCTTTCTTT,CSVLKAGGTEAFF
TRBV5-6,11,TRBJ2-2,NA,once,TGTGCCAGCACCTCCGCGGGGGAGCTGTTTTTT,CASTSAGELFF
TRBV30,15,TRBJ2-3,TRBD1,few,TGTGCCTGGAGTGTTCAGGGGGTATACACAGATACGCAGTATTTT,CAWSVQGVYTDTQYF
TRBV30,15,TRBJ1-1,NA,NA,TGTGCCTGGAGTCCAGGGCCGACAGCCAACACTGAAGCTTTCTTT,CAWSPGPTANTEAFF
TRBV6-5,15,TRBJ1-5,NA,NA,TGTGCCAGCACTCAACAGGGAACTAGCAATCAGCCCCAGCATTTT,CASTQQGTSNQPQHF
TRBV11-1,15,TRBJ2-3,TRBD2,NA,TGTGCCAGCAGCTTAAGCGGGGGGGGCACAGATACGCAGTATTTT,CASSLSGGGTDTQYF
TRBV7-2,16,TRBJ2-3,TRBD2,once,TGTGCCAGCAGCTTAGGGGGAGCGGGGGGTGCCGATACGCAGTATTTT,CASSLGGAGGADTQYF
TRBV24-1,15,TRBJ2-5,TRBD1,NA,TGTGCCACCAGTGATCCCGGACAGGCGGAAGAGACCCAGTACTTC,CATSDPGQAEETQYF
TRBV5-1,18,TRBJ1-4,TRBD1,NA,TGCGCCAGCAGCTTGGTTAGGCTAGGGGGCGCAACTAATGAAAAACTGTTTTTT,CASSLVRLGGATNEKLFF
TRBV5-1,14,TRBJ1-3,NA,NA,TGCGCCAGCAGCTTACAGGACTCTGGAAACACCATATATTTT,CASSLQDSGNTIYF
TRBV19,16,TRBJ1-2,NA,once,TGTGCCAGTAGTATTCCGGGGTCTAAAGCTAACTATGGCTACACCTTC,CASSIPGSKANYGYTF
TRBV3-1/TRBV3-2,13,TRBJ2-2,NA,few,TGTGCCAGCCGGAGGGGGCTCACCGGGGAGCTGTTTTTT,CASRRGLTGELFF
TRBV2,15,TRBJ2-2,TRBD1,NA,TGTGCCACCGCTAGACAGGGGACGTTGGGCGGGGAGCTGTTTTTT,CATARQGTLGGELFF
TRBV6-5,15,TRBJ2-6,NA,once,TGTGCCAGCAGCCAGGCCGGTTCTGGGGCCAACGTCCTGACTTTC,CASSQAGSGANVLTF
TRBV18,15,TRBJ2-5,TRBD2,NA,TGTGCCAGCTCAAGGGTAACTAGCGGGAAAGAGACCCAGTACTTC,CASSRVTSGKETQYF
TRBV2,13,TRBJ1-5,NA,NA,TGTGCCAGCAGAGGAGACCTGCCGGGGCCCCAGCATTTT,CASRGDLPGPQHF
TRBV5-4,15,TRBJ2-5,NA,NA,TGTGCCAGCAGCTTGGCCTGGCGGGATGGGGAGACCCAGTACTTC,CASSLAWRDGETQYF
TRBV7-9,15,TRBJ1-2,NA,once,TGTGCCAGCAGCTTACCAGGGGACACTTTCTACGGCTACACCTTC,CASSLPGDTFYGYTF
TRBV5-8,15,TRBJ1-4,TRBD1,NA,TGTGCCAGCAGCATGGGACAGCCCCAGGGTGAAAAACTGTTTTTT,CASSMGQPQGEKLFF
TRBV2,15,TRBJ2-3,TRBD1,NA,TGTGCCAGCAGTAGGGACAGGGTTGACACAGATACGCAGTATTTT,CASSRDRVDTDTQYF
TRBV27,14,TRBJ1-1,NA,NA,TGTGCCAGCAGTTTAACAGCTATGAACACTGAAGCTTTCTTT,CASSLTAMNTEAFF
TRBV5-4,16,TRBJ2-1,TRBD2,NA,TGTGCCAGCAGCTCGGGGACTAGCGGGAGGGCCGGTGAGCAGTTCTTC,CASSSGTSGRAGEQFF
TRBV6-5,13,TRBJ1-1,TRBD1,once,TGTGCCAGCAGTCGGACAGGGGGGCCTGAAGCTTTCTTT,CASSRTGGPEAFF
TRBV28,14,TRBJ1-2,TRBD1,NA,TGTGCCAGCAGAATGACAGGGAAAGGGTATGGCTACACCTTC,CASRMTGKGYGYTF
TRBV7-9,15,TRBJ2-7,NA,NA,TGTGCCAGCAGCCCCCCCCCACAGGTGTCCTACGAGCAGTACTTC,CASSPPPQVSYEQYF
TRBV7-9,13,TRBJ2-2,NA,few,TGTGCCAGCGTATCTAGGAACACCGGGGAGCTGTTTTTT,CASVSRNTGELFF
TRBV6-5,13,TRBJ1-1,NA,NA,TGTGCCAGCAGCCAACAGTTGAACACTGAAGCTTTCTTT,CASSQQLNTEAFF
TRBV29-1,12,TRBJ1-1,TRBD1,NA,TGCAGCGTTGTGGACAGGGACACTGAAGCTTTCTTT,CSVVDRDTEAFF
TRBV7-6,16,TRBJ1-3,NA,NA,TGTGCCAGCAGCTTGGGTGGGAGAGGAGTTGGAAACACCATATATTTT,CASSLGGRGVGNTIYF
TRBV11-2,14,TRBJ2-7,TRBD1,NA,TGTGCCAGCAGCGTGGGACAGGGCCCCCTGGAGCAGTACTTC,CASSVGQGPLEQYF
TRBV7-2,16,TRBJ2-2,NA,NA,TGTGCCAGCGTGACCGGGCGGGGAGGGAACACCGGGGAGCTGTTTTTT,CASVTGRGGNTGELFF
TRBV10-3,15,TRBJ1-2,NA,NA,TGTGCCAGCGGGACCGGCACTAGGGTTTTGGAAGGCTACACCTTC,CASGTGTRVLEGYTF
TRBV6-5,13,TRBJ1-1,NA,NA,TGTGCCAGCAGTTACGAGAGGAACACTGAAGCTTTCTTT,CASSYERNTEAFF